This T cell receptor (beta chain) was identified in a study of blood T cell repertoires in COVID-19. About the research overall: Collection of acute and convalescent COVID-19 samples took place in the United States, Italy and Spain. Sample material is recorded as cDNA or gDNA derived from T cells, B-cell-depleted T cells, or PBMCs.

Sequencing used immunoSEQ multiplex PCR; TCRdb keeps in-frame clones, though not all of them. The repertoire includes about 230,000 clones, about 84% of them detected once, and 6% to 9.5% sits in the top ten. Germline lookup yields CDR1 SGHTA and CDR2 FQGTGA. CDR3 length: 14 amino acids. Deletions cut 3 bases from V and 2 bases from J, with 8 bases between. Sequencing was carried out using peripheral blood. The chain joins TRBV7-3 to TRBJ2-1; D may be TRBD2 (6 bases). This receptor was obtained from a woman older than 75 with acute or convalescent COVID-19. The CDR3 spells CASSFSGPYNEQFF. The CDR3 DNA reads TGTGCCAGCAGCTTTAGCGGCCCCTACAATGAGCAGTTCTTC.